The present TCR beta chain was sequenced within a study of response to subunit inactivated influenza vaccine. Study-wide results and caveats: A suggestion made by the authors is that each seasonal influenza vaccination recruits few new T cells.

This clonotype was counted a few times. Its antigen remains unidentified. This CDR3 contains 16 residues. CDR1 is ENHRY and CDR2 is SYGVKD in the germline V gene. Unmatched junction bases numbered 8, after V lost 3 bases and J lost 1 base. TCRdb re-called the RT-PCR reads through MiXCR, storing one row per CDR3 protein. The data show roughly 700,000 distinct CDR3 sequences, 15% to 18% seen once. This chain connects TRBV10-3 to TRBJ2-5, with 7 positions matching TRBD2. The receptor was derived from a man in his fifties who received an inactivated influenza vaccine. The material was PBMCs from blood, obtained 11 to 12 days after vaccination. CDR3 region: CAISDLGGGFQETQYF. CDR3 sequence (DNA): TGTGCCATCAGTGATTTGGGCGGGGGATTCCAAGAGACCCAGTACTTC.